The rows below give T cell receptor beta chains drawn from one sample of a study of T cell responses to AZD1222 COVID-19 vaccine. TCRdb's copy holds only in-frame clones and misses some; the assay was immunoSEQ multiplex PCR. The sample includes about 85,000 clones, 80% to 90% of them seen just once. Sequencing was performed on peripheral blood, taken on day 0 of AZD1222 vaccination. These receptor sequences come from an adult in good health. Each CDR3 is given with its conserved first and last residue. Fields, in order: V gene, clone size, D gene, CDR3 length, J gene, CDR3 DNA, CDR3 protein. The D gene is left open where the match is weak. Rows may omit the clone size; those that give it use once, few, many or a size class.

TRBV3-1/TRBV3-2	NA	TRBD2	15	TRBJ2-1	TGTGCCAGCAGCCAATGGACTAGTAGTCTTTATGAGCAGTTCTTC	CASSQWTSSLYEQFF
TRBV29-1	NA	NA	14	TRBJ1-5	TGCAGCGTAGGAACAGGGTCCGGCAATCAGCCCCAGCATTTT	CSVGTGSGNQPQHF
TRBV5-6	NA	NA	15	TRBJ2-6	TGTGCCAGCAGCCCAAGGACGGGACTTCGTAGTGTCCTGACTTTC	CASSPRTGLRSVLTF
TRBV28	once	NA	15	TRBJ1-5	TGTGCCAGCAGTAGAGGGACCCAAGGACGTCAGCCCCAGCATTTT	CASSRGTQGRQPQHF
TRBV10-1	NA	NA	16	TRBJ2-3	TGCGCCAGCAGTGAGTCGGCTAGCCTTAGCACAGATACGCAGTATTTT	CASSESASLSTDTQYF
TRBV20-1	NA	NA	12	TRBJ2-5	TGCAGTGCTAGTTCGCTAAAAGAGACCCAGTACTTC	CSASSLKETQYF
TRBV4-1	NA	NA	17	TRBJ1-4	TGCGCCAGCAGCCAAATAAAATTACAATCAACTAATGAAAAACTGTTTTTT	CASSQIKLQSTNEKLFF
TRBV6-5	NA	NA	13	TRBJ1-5	TGTGCCAGCAGCTCTATCGGGACCGGCTACCTGGATTTT	CASSSIGTGYLDF
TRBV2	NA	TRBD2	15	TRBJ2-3	TGTGCCAGCAGTCCGGGACTAGTCATTCCAGATACGCAGTATTTT	CASSPGLVIPDTQYF
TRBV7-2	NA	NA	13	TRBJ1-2	TGTGCCAGCAGCTTAGCGGGACGAGGGGCGCCCACCTTC	CASSLAGRGAPTF
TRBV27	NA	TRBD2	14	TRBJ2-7	TGTGCCAGCCTACCTAGCGGGAGAGTTGGGGAGCAGTACTTC	CASLPSGRVGEQYF
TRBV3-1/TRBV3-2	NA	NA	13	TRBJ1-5	TGTGCCAGCAGCCAAGATGCGAAACAGCCCCAGCATTTT	CASSQDAKQPQHF
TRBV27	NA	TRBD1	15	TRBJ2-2	TGTGCCAGCAGTTTGGACAGGGGTGGCACCGGGGAGCTGTTTTTT	CASSLDRGGTGELFF
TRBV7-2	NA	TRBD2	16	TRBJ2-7	TGTGCCAGCAGCAAGAGGCTAGCGGGAGGCTCCTACGAGCAGTACTTC	CASSKRLAGGSYEQYF
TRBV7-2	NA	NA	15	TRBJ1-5	TGTGCCAGCAGCTACGGGCCCTATAGCAATCAGCCCCAGCATTTT	CASSYGPYSNQPQHF
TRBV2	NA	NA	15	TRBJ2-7	TGTGCCAGCAGGACTGGGACGGAACCCAACTACGAGCAGTACTTC	CASRTGTEPNYEQYF
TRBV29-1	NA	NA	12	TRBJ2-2	TGCAGCGGCGGACTGGGGACCGGGGAGCTGTTTTTT	CSGGLGTGELFF
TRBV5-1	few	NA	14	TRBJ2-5	TGCGCCAGCAGCTTAGCGACAGGCCAAGAGACCCAGTACTTC	CASSLATGQETQYF
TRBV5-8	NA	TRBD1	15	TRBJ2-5	TGTGCCAGCAGCTTGGCCAGGGGGTACCAAGAGACCCAGTACTTC	CASSLARGYQETQYF
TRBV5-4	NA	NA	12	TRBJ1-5	TGTGCCAGCAGCTTGAGAGGGCAGCCCCAGCATTTT	CASSLRGQPQHF
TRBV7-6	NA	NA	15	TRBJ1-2	TGTGCCAGCAGCTTAGAAGATACAGGCTACACTGGCTACACCTTC	CASSLEDTGYTGYTF
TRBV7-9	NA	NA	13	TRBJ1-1	TGTGCCAGCAGCCCAATCTCGAGGACTGAAGCTTTCTTT	CASSPISRTEAFF
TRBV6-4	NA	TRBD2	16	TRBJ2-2	TGTGCCAGCAGTCGCGGCGGGGGGATTAACACCGGGGAGCTGTTTTTT	CASSRGGGINTGELFF
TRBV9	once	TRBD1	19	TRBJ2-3	TGTGCCAGCAGCACAGGGGGCCTCCAAGTGCGTGCCCTCACAGGTACGCAGTATTTT	CASSTGGLQVRALTGTQYF
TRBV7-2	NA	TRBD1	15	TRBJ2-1	TGTGCCAGCAGCAAGGACAGGGGGCCTTTCAATGAGCAGTTCTTC	CASSKDRGPFNEQFF
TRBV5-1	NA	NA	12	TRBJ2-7	TGCGCCAGCAGCATGACAGACTACGAGCAGTACTTC	CASSMTDYEQYF
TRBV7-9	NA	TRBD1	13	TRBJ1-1	TGTGCCAGCAGAAACAGGGGGTTGACTGAAGCTTTCTTT	CASRNRGLTEAFF
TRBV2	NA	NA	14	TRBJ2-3	TGTGCCAGCAGTGAAAGGGGGGACGGTGATACGCAGTATTTT	CASSERGDGDTQYF
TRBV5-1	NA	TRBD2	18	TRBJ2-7	TGCGCCAGCAGCTTGGCGGGGGGGGCTTCTGCTAGCTCCTACGAGCAGTACTTC	CASSLAGGASASSYEQYF
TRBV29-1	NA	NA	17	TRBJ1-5	TGCAGCGTTGAATTAGGCCCCCTCGTGTATAGCAATCAGCCCCAGCATTTT	CSVELGPLVYSNQPQHF
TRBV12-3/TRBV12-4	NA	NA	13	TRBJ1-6	TGTGCCAGCAGTGAAAGGGGTAATTCACCCCTCCACTTT	CASSERGNSPLHF
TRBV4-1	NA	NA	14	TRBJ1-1	TGCGCCAGCAGCCACCCCGACAGGAACACTGAAGCTTTCTTT	CASSHPDRNTEAFF
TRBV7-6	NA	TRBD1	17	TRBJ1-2	TGTGCCAGCAGCCTAATTCCCGTGGACAGGGGGGACTATGGCTACACCTTC	CASSLIPVDRGDYGYTF
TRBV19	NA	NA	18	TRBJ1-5	TGTGCCAGTAGTATTTTAGGGCCAGCCACAGGGAGTGATCAGCCCCAGCATTTT	CASSILGPATGSDQPQHF
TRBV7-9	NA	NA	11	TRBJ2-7	TGTGCCAGCATCGGGGCCTACGAGCAGTACTTC	CASIGAYEQYF
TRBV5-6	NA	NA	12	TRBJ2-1	TGTGCCAGCAGCGGGGACGACAATGAGCAGTTCTTC	CASSGDDNEQFF
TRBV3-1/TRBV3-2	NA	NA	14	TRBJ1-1	TGTGCCAGCAGCCCCTCCGGGGGTCGTGGTGAAGCTTTCTTT	CASSPSGGRGEAFF
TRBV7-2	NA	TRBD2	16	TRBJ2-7	TGTGCCAGCAGCTTAGGTGGGACTATTAGCTCCTACGAGCAGTACTTC	CASSLGGTISSYEQYF
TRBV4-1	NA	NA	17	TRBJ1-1	TGCGCCAGCAGCCAAGCTATCCGACAGGACATGAACACTGAAGCTTTCTTT	CASSQAIRQDMNTEAFF
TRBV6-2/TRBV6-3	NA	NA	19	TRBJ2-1	TGTGCCAGCAGTTACCTAGGGTGGTCGGACCAGAGCTCCTACAATGAGCAGTTCTTC	CASSYLGWSDQSSYNEQFF
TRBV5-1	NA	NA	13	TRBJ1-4	TGCGCCAGCAGCTTCGACAGAGATGAAAAACTGTTTTTT	CASSFDRDEKLFF
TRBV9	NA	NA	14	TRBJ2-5	TGTGCCAGCAGCTTCAAGGGGGACGGGGAGACCCAGTACTTC	CASSFKGDGETQYF
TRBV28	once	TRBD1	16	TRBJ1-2	TGTGCCAGCAGTTTTTTCCCCGGACAGGGTATCTATGGCTACACCTTC	CASSFFPGQGIYGYTF
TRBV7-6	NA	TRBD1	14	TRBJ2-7	TGTGCCAGCAGCTACCGGGACAGGGGTCACGAGCAGTACTTC	CASSYRDRGHEQYF
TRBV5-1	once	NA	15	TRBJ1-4	TGCGCCAGCAGCTCCACAGGGCGGACTAATGAAAAACTGTTTTTT	CASSSTGRTNEKLFF
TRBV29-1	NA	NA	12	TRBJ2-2	TGCAGCGTTGAATGGAAGACCGGGGAGCTGTTTTTT	CSVEWKTGELFF
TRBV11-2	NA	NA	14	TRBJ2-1	TGTGCCAGCAGCCCCCTTCCATTTAACAATGAGCAGTTCTTC	CASSPLPFNNEQFF
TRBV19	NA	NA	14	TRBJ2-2	TGTGCCAGTAGTATAGCTACGTCGGCCGGGGAGCTGTTTTTT	CASSIATSAGELFF
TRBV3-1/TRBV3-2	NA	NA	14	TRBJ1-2	TGTGCCAGCAGCCAAGCCAAGCGGGGTGATGGCTACACCTTC	CASSQAKRGDGYTF
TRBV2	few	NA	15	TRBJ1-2	TGTGCCAGCAGTGTTTTGTTGGCGGTGAACTATGGCTACACCTTC	CASSVLLAVNYGYTF
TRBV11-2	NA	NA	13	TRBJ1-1	TGTGCCAGCAGCTTAGTCCCGAACACTGAAGCTTTCTTT	CASSLVPNTEAFF
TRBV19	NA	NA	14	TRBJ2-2	TGTGCCAGTTTTACAGGGTTGAGAACCGGGGAGCTGTTTTTT	CASFTGLRTGELFF
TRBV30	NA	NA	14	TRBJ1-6	TGTGCCTGGAGGATATCGGGTACCAATTCACCCCTCCACTTT	CAWRISGTNSPLHF
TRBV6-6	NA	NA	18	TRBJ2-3	TGTGCCAGCAGTCGAAGGCCCCTGGGTGCGGGGAACACAGATACGCAGTATTTT	CASSRRPLGAGNTDTQYF